The entry that follows covers one TCR beta chain sequence. This record comes from a study of CD8 T cells in Susac syndrome. Random hexamers primed reverse transcription of about 0.5 to 1 ug RNA. The immunoSEQ assay covered 54 Vbeta and 13 Jbeta segments for CDR3. From the immunoSEQ multiplex PCR reads, TCRdb called clonotypes with MiXCR, one entry per CDR3 protein. Seen here are about 71,000 distinct CDR3 sequences, 96% observed once, and the top ten hold 0.11%. Looked up from germline, CDR1 is MNHEY and CDR2 is SVGEGT. This CDR3 is 12 amino acids long. V lost 5 bases to trimming and J lost 2 bases, with 7 bases between them. TCR beta sequences were obtained from blood CD8+ and CD4+ T cells. Control patients had untreated stable or active relapsing-remitting multiple sclerosis by revised McDonald criteria. TEMRA cells were FACS-enriched, unlike CD8+ and CD4+ T cells, which were negatively isolated.

The TCR sequence derives from a human donor with multiple sclerosis. This sequence joins TRBV6-2 or TRBV6-3 and TRBJ2-7, with unresolved D. The sample was CD4+ T cells from PBMCs. The CDR3 bases are TGTGCCAGCAGTCTCGAAACCTACGAGCAGTACTTC. The encoded protein is CASSLETYEQYF.